This TCR beta chain was obtained from a study of blood T cell repertoires in COVID-19. Study-wide background: The United States, Italy and Spain were the sources of the acute and convalescent COVID-19 samples. Sources were T cells, B-cell-depleted T cells, or PBMCs; the material itself was cDNA or gDNA.

Original analysis: Estimation of nucleated cell counts relied on the amplification of reference gene primers. Measured with immunoSEQ multiplex PCR; TCRdb has only the in-frame clones, and not every one. V and J calls and clone size come straight from that table; D and trimming were deduced from the DNA. The table shows 240,000 or so clones, with 86% occurring only once. Sequences were obtained from peripheral blood. The sequence was obtained from a woman aged 25 to 39 who had recovered from COVID-19.

CDR3 DNA sequence: TGTGCCAGTACTCATGGCGGGGGAGGGGACTATGGCTACACCTTC. As protein: CASTHGGGGDYGYTF. This chain links TRBV19 with TRBJ1-2; TRBD1 is a possible D gene (5 bases). Germline V gives CDR1 LNHDA, CDR2 SQIVND (reference sequence). V was trimmed by 7 bases and J by 3 bases, leaving 18 bases between them. The CDR3 is made up of 15 amino acids.